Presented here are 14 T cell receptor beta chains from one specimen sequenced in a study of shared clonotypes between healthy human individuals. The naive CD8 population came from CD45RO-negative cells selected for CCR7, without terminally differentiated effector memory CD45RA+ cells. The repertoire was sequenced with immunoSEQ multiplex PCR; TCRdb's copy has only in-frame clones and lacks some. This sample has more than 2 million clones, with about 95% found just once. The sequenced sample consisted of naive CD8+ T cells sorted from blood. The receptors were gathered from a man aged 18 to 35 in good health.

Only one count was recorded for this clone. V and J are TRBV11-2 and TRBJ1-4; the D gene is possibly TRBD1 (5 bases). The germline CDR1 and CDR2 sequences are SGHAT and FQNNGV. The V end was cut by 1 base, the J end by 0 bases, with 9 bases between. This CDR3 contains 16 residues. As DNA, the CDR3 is TGTGCCAGCAGCTTAGTTGTGACAGCAACTAATGAAAAACTGTTTTTT. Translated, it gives CASSLVVTATNEKLFF. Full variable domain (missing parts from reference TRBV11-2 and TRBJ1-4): EAGVAQSPRYKIIEKRQSVAFWCNPISGHATLYWYQQILGQGPKLLIQFQNNGVVDDSQLPKDRFSAERLKGVDSTLKIQPAKLEDSAVYLCASSLVVTATNEKLFFGSGTQLSVL.

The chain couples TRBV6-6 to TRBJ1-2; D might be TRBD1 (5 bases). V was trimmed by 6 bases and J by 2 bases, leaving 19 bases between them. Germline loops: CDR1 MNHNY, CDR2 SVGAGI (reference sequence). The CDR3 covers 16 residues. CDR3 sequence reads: CASSPEGLWSNYGYTF. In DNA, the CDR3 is TGTGCCAGCAGCCCCGAGGGGTTATGGTCAAACTATGGCTACACCTTC.

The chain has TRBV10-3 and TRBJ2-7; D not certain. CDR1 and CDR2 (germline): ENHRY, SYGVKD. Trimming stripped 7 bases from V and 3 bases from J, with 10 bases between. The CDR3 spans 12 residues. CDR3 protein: CAITDAGYEQYF. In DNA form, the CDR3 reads TGTGCCATCACCGACGCAGGCTACGAGCAGTACTTC.

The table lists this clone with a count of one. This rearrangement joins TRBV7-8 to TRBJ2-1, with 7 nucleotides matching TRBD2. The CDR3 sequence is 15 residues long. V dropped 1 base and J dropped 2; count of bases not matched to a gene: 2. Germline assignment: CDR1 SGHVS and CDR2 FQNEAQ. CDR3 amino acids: CASSLVGGAYNEQFF. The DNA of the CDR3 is TGTGCCAGCAGCTTAGTGGGGGGGGCCTACAATGAGCAGTTCTTC.

The CDR3 DNA reads TGTGCCAGCAGCTTAGAATATTGGGAGGGAGAATCGGGATACGAGCAGTACTTC. It yields the protein CASSLEYWEGESGYEQYF. V is TRBV7-2 and J is TRBJ2-7; 7 nucleotides match TRBD2. The V gene's germline CDR1 is SGHTA and CDR2 FQGNSA. V was pared by 1 base and J by 4 bases, with 16 bases of the junction left unmatched. The CDR3 spans 18 residues. Full variable domain (remainder filled in from reference TRBV7-2 and TRBJ2-7): GAGVSQSPSNKVTEKGKDVELRCDPISGHTALYWYRQSLGQGLEFLIYFQGNSAPDKSGLPSDRFSAERTGGSVSTLTIQRTQQEDSAVYLCASSLEYWEGESGYEQYFGPGTRLTVT.

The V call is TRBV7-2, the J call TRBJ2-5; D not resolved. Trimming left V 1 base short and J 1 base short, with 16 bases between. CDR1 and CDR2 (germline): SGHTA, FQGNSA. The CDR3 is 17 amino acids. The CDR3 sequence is CASSLGAKGFIQETQYF. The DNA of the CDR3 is TGTGCCAGCAGCTTAGGGGCAAAAGGGTTTATCCAAGAGACCCAGTACTTC.

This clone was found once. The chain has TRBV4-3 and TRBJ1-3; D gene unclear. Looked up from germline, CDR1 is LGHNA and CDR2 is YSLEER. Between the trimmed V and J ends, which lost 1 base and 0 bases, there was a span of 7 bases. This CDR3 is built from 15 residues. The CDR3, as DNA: TGCGCCAGCAGCCAAGTTTTGGGCTCTGGAAACACCATATATTTT. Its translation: CASSQVLGSGNTIYF.

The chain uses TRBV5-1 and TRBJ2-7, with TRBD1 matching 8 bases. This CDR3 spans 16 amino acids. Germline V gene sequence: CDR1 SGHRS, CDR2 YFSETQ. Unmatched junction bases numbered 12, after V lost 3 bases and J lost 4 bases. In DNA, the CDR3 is TGCGCCAGCAGCTCCAGTATACAGGGGGAACTGTACGAGCAGTACTTC. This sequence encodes CASSSSIQGELYEQYF.

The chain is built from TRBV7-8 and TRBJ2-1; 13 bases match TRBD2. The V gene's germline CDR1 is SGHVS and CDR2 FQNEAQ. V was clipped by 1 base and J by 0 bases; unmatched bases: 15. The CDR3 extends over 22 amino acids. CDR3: CASSLVLSMTSGGPHSYNEQFF. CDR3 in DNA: TGTGCCAGCAGCTTAGTCCTCAGTATGACTAGCGGGGGGCCCCACTCCTACAATGAGCAGTTCTTC.

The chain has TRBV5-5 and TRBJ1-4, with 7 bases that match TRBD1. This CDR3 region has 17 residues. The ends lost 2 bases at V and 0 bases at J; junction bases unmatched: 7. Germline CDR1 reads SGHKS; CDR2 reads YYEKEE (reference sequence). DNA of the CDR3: TGTGCCAGCAGCTTCCGCGGGACAGTAGCAACTAATGAAAAACTGTTTTTT. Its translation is CASSFRGTVATNEKLFF.

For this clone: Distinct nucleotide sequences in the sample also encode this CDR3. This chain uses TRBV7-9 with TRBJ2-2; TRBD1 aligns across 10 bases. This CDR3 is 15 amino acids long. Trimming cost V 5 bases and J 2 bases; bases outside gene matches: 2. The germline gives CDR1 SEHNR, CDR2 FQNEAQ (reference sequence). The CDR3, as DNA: TGTGCCAGCAGCCGACAGGGGGCAAACACCGGGGAGCTGTTTTTT. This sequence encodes CASSRQGANTGELFF.

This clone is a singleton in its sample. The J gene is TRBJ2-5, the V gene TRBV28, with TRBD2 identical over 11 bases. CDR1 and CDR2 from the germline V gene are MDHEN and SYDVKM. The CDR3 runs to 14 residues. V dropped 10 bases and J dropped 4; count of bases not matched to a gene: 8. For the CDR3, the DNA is TGTGCCACCCAACTAGCGGGGGAGTCAGAGACCCAGTACTTC. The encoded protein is CATQLAGESETQYF.

CDR3 in amino acids: CASSFPGHYEQYF. Written as DNA, the CDR3 is TGTGCCAGCAGTTTCCCGGGACATTACGAGCAGTACTTC. This chain joins TRBV6-6 and TRBJ2-7; D may be TRBD1 (6 bases). CDR1 MNHNY and CDR2 SVGAGI come from the germline V gene (reference sequence). The V end lost 4 bases, the J end lost 4 bases, and 11 bases lay between the germline ends. The CDR3 extends over 13 amino acids.

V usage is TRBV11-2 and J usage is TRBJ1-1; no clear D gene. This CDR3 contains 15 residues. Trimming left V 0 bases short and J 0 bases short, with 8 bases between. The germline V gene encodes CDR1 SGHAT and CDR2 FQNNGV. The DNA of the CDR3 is TGTGCCAGCAGCTTAGATAAGGGTATGAACACTGAAGCTTTCTTT. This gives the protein CASSLDKGMNTEAFF. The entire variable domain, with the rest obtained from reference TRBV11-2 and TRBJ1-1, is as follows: EAGVAQSPRYKIIEKRQSVAFWCNPISGHATLYWYQQILGQGPKLLIQFQNNGVVDDSQLPKDRFSAERLKGVDSTLKIQPAKLEDSAVYLCASSLDKGMNTEAFFGQGTRLTVV.